This T cell receptor (beta chain) was obtained from a study of shared clonotypes between healthy human individuals. This clone was seen only once. Its antigen remains unknown. Findings of the study overall: Some clonotypes were shared by all four sorted-subset donors, while others were not shared. The non-shared ones had lower generation probabilities than the shared ones.

Profiled with immunoSEQ multiplex PCR; TCRdb holds only in-frame clones, not every one. The table shows 2 million to 3 million clones, with roughly 93% occurring only once. The germline V and J ends were trimmed by 5 bases and 4 bases, with 9 bases remaining between them. The V gene's germline CDR1 is MNHEY and CDR2 SVGAGI. There are 13 residues in the CDR3. This receptor was obtained from a man aged 18 to 35 in good health. Some clones in this sample may be carry-over from other donors' samples. V usage is TRBV6-5 and J usage is TRBJ1-3; D not resolved. The sequenced material came from naive CD4+ T cells from PBMCs. Indicated subset: CD45RA+ positively selected. The CDR3 DNA reads TGTGCCAGCAGTCTGCTGAAGGGAAACACCATATATTTT. Translation gives CASSLLKGNTIYF.